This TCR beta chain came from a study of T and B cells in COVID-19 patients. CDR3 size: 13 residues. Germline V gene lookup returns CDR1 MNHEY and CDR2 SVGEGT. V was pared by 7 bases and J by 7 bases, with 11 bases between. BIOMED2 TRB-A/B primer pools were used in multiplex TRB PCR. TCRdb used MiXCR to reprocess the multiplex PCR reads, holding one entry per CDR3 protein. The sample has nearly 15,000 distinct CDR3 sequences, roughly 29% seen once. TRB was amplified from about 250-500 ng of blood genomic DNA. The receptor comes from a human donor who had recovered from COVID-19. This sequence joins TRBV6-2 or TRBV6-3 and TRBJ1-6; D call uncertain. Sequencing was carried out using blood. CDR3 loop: CASTETWNSPLHF. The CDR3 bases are TGTGCCAGCACCGAGACCTGGAATTCACCCCTCCACTTT.